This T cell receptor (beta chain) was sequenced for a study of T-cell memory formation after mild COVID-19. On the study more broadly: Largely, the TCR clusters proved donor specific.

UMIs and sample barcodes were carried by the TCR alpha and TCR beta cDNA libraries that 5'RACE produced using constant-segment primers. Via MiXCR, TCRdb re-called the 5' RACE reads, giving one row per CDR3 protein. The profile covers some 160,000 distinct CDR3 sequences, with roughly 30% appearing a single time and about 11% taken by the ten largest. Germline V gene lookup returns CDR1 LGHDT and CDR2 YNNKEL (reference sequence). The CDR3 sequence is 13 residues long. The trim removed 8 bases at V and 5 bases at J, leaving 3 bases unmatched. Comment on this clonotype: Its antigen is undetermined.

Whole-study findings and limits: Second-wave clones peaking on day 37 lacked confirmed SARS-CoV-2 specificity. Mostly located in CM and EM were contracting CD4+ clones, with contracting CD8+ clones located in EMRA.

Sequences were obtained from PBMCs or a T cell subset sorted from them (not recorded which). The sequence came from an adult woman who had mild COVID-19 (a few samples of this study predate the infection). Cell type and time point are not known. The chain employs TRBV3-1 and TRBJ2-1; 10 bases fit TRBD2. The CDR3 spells CASGLAVNNEQFF. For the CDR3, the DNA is TGTGCCAGCGGACTAGCGGTGAACAATGAGCAGTTCTTC.